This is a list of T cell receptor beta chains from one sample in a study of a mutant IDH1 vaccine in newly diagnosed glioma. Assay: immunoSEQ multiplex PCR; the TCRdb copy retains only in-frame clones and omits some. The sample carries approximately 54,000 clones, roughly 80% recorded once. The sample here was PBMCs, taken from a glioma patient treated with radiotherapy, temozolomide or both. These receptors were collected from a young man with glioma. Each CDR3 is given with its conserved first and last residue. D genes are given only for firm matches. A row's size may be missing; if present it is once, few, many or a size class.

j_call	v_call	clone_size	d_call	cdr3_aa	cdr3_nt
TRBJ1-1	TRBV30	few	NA	CAWTVQWGTEAFF	TGTGCCTGGACCGTACAGTGGGGGACTGAAGCTTTCTTT
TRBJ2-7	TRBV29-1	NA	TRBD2	CSVEGLGAREQYF	TGCAGCGTTGAGGGACTAGGGGCGAGGGAGCAGTACTTC
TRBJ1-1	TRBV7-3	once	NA	CASSRQQGFTEALF	TGTGCCAGCAGTCGACAGCAGGGTTTCACTGAAGCTCTCTTT
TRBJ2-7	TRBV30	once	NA	CAWSPGIDEQYF	TGTGCCTGGAGCCCGGGCATTGACGAGCAGTACTTC
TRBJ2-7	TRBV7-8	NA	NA	CASSVSFREQYF	TGTGCCAGCAGCGTCTCCTTCCGAGAGCAGTACTTC
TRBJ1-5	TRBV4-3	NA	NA	CASSQDGRGDQPQHF	TGCGCCAGCAGCCAAGATGGGCGGGGAGATCAGCCCCAGCATTTT
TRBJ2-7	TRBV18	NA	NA	CASSPTGTYFNYEQYF	TGTGCCAGCTCACCCACCGGGACTTATTTTAACTACGAGCAGTACTTC
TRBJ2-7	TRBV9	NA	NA	CASSVEGFYEQYF	TGTGCCAGCAGCGTAGAGGGGTTCTACGAGCAGTACTTC
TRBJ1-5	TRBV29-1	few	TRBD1	CSVEDGTGRTQHF	TGCAGCGTTGAAGACGGGACAGGGAGAACCCAGCATTTT
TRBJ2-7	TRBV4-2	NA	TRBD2	CASSPGLAESYEQYF	TGTGCCAGCAGCCCAGGACTAGCGGAATCCTACGAGCAGTACTTC
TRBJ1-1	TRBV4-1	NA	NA	CASSHSRGRPGEAFF	TGCGCCAGCAGCCATAGTCGGGGACGGCCGGGTGAAGCTTTCTTT
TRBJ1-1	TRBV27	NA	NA	CASSSRRNTEAFF	TGTGCCAGCAGCTCCCGGAGGAACACTGAAGCTTTCTTT
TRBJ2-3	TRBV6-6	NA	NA	CASSYNRGADTQYF	TGTGCCAGCAGTTATAATCGGGGCGCAGATACGCAGTATTTT
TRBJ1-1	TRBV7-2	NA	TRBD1	CASSLDRGVTEAFF	TGTGCCAGCAGCTTAGACAGGGGAGTTACTGAAGCTTTCTTT
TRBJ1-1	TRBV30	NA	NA	CAWSGQSNTEAFF	TGTGCCTGGAGTGGGCAGTCGAACACTGAAGCTTTCTTT
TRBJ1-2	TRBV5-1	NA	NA	CASSPAAGFSYGYTF	TGCGCCAGCAGCCCCGCGGCGGGCTTCAGCTATGGCTACACCTTC
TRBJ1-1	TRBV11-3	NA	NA	CASSYGQPGTEAFF	TGTGCCAGCAGCTATGGACAACCGGGTACTGAAGCTTTCTTT
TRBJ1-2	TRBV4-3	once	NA	CASSQDRVTGYTF	TGCGCCAGCAGCCAAGATCGTGTCACTGGCTACACCTTC
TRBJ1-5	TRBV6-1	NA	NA	CASSELGNQPQHF	TGTGCCAGCAGTGAATTGGGCAATCAGCCCCAGCATTTT
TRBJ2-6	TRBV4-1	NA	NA	CASSQVPSGANVLTF	TGCGCCAGCAGCCAAGTTCCCTCTGGGGCCAACGTCCTGACTTTC
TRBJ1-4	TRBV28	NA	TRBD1	CASSSSAGGRNEKLFF	TGTGCCAGCAGTTCGTCCGCAGGGGGCAGAAATGAAAAACTGTTTTTT
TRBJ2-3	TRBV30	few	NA	CAWSDLGTQYF	TGTGCCTGGAGTGACTTGGGAACGCAGTATTTT
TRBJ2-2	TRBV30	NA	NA	CAWSEPGELFF	TGTGCCTGGAGTGAGCCCGGGGAGCTGTTTTTT
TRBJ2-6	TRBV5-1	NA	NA	CASSLGNRVGANVLTF	TGCGCCAGCAGCTTGGGAAACAGGGTTGGGGCCAACGTCCTGACTTTC
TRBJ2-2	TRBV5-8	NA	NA	CASSSGQMWNTGELFF	TGTGCCAGCAGCTCCGGACAGATGTGGAACACCGGGGAGCTGTTTTTT
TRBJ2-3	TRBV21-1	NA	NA	CASSRRVHIVDTQYF	TGTGCCAGCAGCAGACGAGTCCATATAGTAGATACGCAGTATTTT
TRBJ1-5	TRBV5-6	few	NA	CASSLQGNQPQHF	TGTGCCAGCAGCCTCCAGGGGAATCAGCCCCAGCATTTT
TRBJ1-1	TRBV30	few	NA	CAWSQGINTEAFF	TGTGCCTGGAGCCAGGGAATTAACACTGAAGCTTTCTTT
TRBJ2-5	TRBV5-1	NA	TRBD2	CASSWSSGTSGTQETQYF	TGCGCCAGCAGCTGGAGTTCCGGGACTAGCGGTACCCAAGAGACCCAGTACTTC
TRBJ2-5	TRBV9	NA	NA	CASSGGFQETQYF	TGTGCCAGCAGCGGGGGGTTCCAAGAGACCCAGTACTTC
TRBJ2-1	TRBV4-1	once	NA	CASSQGLPREQFF	TGCGCCAGCAGCCAAGGCCTCCCGAGGGAGCAGTTCTTC
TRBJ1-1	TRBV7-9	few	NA	CASSFGTEAFF	TGTGCCAGCAGCTTTGGTACTGAAGCTTTCTTT
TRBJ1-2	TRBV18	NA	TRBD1	CASSPPRGQGDYGYTF	TGTGCCAGCTCACCACCCCGGGGACAGGGGGACTATGGCTACACCTTC
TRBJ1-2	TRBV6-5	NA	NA	CASSIQGVYGYTF	TGTGCCAGCAGTATCCAGGGTGTGTATGGCTACACCTTC
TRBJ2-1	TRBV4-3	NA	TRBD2	CASSLRGLAESEQFF	TGCGCCAGCAGCCTTAGGGGACTAGCCGAGTCAGAGCAGTTCTTC
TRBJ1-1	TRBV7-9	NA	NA	CASSLGPISTEAFF	TGTGCCAGCAGCTTAGGTCCTATAAGCACTGAAGCTTTCTTT
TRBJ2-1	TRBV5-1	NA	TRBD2	CASSVNSGGRYNEQFF	TGCGCCAGCAGCGTTAATAGCGGGGGCCGATACAATGAGCAGTTCTTC